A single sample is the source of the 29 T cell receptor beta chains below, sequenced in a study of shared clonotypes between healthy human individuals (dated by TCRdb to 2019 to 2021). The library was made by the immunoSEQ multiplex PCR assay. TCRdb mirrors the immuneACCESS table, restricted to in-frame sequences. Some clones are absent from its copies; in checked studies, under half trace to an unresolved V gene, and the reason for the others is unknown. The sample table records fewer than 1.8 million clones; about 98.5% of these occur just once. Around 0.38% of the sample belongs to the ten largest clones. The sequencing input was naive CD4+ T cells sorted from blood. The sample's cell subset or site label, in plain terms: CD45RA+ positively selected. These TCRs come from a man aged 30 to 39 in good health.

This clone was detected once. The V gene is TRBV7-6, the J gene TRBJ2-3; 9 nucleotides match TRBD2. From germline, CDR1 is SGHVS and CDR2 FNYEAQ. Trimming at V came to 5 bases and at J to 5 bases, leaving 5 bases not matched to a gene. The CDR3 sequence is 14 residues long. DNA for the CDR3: TGTGCCAGCAGCGGTCTAGCGGGAATAGATACGCAGTATTTT. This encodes CASSGLAGIDTQYF.

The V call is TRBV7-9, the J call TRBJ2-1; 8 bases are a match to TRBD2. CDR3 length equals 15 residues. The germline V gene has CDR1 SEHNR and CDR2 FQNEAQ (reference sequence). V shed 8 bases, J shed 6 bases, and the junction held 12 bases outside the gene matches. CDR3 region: CASPLEAGGTNEQFF. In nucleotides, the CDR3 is TGTGCCAGCCCTCTAGAGGCGGGAGGTACCAATGAGCAGTTCTTC.

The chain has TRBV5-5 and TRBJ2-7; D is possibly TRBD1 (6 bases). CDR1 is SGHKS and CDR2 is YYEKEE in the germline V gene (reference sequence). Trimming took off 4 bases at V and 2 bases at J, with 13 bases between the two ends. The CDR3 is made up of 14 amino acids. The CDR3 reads CASSPRGTPYEQYF. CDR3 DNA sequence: TGTGCCAGCAGCCCCAGGGGAACCCCCTACGAGCAGTACTTC.

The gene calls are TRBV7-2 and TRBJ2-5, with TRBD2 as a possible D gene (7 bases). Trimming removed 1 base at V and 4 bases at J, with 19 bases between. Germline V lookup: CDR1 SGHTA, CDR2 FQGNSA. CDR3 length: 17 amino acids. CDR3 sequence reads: CASSLEGGGPSGETQYF. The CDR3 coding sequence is TGTGCCAGCAGCTTAGAAGGGGGAGGGCCTTCGGGAGAGACCCAGTACTTC.

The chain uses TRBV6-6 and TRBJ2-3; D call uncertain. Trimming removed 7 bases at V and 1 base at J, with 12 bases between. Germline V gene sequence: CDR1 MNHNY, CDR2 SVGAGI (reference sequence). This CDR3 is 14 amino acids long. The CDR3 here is CASKSSTGTDTQYF. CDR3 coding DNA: TGTGCCAGCAAAAGCTCCACAGGCACAGATACGCAGTATTTT.

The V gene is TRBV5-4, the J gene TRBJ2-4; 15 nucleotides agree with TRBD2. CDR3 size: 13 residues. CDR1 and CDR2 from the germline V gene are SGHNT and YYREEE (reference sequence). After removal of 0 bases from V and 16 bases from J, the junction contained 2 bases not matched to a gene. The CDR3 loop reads CASSLEGLAGGYF. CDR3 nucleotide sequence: TGTGCCAGCAGCTTGGAGGGACTAGCGGGAGGTTACTTC.

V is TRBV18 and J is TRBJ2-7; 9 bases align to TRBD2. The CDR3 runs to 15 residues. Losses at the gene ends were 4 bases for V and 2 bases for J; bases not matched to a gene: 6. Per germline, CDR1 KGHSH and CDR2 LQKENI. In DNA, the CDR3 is TGTGCCAGCTCACAGGGGACTAGCAGGCCCTACGAGCAGTACTTC. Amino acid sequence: CASSQGTSRPYEQYF.

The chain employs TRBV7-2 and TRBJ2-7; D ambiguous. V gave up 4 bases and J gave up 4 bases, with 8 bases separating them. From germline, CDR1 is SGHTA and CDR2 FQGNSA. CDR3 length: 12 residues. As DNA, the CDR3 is TGTGCCAGCAGCTCCTTAGGTTACGAGCAGTACTTC. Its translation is CASSSLGYEQYF.

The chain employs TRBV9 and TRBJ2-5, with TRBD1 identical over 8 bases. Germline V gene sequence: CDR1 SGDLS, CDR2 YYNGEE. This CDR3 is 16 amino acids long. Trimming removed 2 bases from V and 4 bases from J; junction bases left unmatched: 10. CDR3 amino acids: CASSVDSRGLGETQYF. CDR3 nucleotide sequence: TGTGCCAGCAGCGTCGATAGCAGGGGGCTCGGAGAGACCCAGTACTTC.

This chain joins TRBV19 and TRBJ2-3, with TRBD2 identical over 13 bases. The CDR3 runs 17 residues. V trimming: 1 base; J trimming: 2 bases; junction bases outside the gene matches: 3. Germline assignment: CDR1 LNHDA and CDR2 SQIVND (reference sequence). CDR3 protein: CASSIGGLAGSTDTQYF. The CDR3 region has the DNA TGTGCCAGTAGTATAGGGGGACTAGCGGGGTCCACAGATACGCAGTATTTT.

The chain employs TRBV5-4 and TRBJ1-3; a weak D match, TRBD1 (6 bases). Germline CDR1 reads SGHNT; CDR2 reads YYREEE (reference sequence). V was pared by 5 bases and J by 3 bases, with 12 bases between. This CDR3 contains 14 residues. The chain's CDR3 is CASREGGFGNTIYF. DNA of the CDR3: TGTGCCAGCAGAGAGGGGGGGTTTGGAAACACCATATATTTT.

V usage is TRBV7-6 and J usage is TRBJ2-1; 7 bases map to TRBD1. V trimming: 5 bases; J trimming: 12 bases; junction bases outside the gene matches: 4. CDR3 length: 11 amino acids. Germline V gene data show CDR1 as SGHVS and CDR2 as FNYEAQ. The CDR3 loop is CASSPGQLQFF. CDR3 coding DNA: TGTGCCAGCAGCCCGGGACAGCTGCAGTTCTTC. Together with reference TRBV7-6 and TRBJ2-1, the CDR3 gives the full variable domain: GAGVSQSPRYKVTKRGQDVALRCDPISGHVSLYWYRQALGQGPEFLTYFNYEAQQDKSGLPNDRFSAERPEGSISTLTIQRTEQRDSAMYRCASSPGQLQFFGPGTRLTVL.

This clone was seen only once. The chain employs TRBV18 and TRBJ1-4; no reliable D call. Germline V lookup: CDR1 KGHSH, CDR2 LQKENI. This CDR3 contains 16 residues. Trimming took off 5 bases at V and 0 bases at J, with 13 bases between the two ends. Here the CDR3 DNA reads TGTGCCAGCTCAGCAATCACCGGTACAACTAATGAAAAACTGTTTTTT. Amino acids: CASSAITGTTNEKLFF.

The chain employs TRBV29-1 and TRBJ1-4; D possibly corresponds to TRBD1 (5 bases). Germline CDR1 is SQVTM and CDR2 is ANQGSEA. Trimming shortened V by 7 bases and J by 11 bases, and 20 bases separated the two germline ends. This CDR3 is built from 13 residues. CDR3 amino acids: CSAREAGSWKLFF. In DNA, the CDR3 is TGCAGCGCTAGGGAGGCAGGGAGTTGGAAACTGTTTTTT.

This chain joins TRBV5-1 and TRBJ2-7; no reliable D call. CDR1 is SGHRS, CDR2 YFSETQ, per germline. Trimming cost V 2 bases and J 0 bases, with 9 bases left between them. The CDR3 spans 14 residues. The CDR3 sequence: CASSFFDLSYEQYF. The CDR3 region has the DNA TGCGCCAGCAGCTTTTTTGACCTCTCCTACGAGCAGTACTTC.

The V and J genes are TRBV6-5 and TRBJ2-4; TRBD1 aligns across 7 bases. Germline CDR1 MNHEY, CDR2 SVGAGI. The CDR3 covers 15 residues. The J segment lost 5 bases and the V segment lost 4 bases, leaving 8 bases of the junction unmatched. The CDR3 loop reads CASSFVGQAENIQYF. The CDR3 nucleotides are TGTGCCAGCAGTTTCGTAGGACAGGCCGAAAACATTCAGTACTTC.

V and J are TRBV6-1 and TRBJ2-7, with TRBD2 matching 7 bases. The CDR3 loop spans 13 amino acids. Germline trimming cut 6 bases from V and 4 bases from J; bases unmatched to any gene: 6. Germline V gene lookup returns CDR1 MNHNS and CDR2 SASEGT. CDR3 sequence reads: CASRGGRGYEQYF. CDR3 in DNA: TGTGCCAGCAGGGGCGGGAGAGGATACGAGCAGTACTTC.

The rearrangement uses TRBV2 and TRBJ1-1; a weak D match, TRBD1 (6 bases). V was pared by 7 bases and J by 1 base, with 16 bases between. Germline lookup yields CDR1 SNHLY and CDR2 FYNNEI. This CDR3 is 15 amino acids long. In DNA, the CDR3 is TGTGCCAGCATCCCTCCGAGGACAGCGAACACTGAAGCTTTCTTT. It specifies CASIPPRTANTEAFF.

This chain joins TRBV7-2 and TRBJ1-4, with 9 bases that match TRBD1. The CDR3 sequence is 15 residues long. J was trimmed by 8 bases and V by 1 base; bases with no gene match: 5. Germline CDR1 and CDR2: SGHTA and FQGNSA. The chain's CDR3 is CASSLDYRGREKLFF. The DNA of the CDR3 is TGTGCCAGCAGCTTAGATTACAGGGGGCGGGAAAAACTGTTTTTT.

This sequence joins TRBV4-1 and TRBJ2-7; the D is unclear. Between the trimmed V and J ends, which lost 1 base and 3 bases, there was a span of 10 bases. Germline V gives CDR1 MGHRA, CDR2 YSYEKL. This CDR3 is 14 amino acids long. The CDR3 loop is CASSQVANLYEQYF. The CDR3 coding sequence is TGCGCCAGCAGCCAAGTCGCCAACCTCTACGAGCAGTACTTC.

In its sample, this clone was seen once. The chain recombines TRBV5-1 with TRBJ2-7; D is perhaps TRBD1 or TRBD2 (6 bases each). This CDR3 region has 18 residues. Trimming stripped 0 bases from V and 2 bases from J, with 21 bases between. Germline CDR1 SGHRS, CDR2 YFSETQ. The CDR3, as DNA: TGCGCCAGCAGCTTGGAAACGACGCGGGGCGGGACACCCTACGAGCAGTACTTC. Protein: CASSLETTRGGTPYEQYF.

The CDR3: CASSLRLAGGSGETQYF. The DNA for the CDR3 is TGCGCCAGCAGCCTCCGACTAGCGGGAGGATCAGGGGAGACCCAGTACTTC. The V gene is TRBV5-1, the J gene TRBJ2-5, with 13 bases identical to TRBD2. This CDR3 is 17 amino acids long. Germline CDR1 reads SGHRS; CDR2 reads YFSETQ. After removal of 4 bases from V and 5 bases from J, the junction contained 11 bases not matched to a gene.

CDR3 coding DNA: TGTGCCAGCAGCTTGGTGGGACATAGCTCCTACGAGCAGTACTTC. This gives the protein CASSLVGHSSYEQYF. The chain links TRBV5-4 to TRBJ2-7, with D possibly matching TRBD1 (6 bases). CDR3 length: 15 residues. Germline V CDR1 and CDR2: SGHNT, YYREEE (reference sequence). Trimming shortened V by 0 bases and J by 0 bases, and 10 bases separated the two germline ends.

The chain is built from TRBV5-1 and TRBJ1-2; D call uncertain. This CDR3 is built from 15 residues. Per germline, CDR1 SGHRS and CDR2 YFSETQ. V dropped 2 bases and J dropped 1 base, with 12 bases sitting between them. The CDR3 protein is CASSFQPTDNYGYTF. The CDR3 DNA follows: TGCGCCAGCAGCTTCCAACCGACGGATAACTATGGCTACACCTTC. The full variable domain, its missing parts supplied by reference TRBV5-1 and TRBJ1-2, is KAGVTQTPRYLIKTRGQQVTLSCSPISGHRSVSWYQQTPGQGLQFLFEYFSETQRNKGNFPGRFSGRQFSNSRSEMNVSTLELGDSALYLCASSFQPTDNYGYTFGSGTRLTVV.

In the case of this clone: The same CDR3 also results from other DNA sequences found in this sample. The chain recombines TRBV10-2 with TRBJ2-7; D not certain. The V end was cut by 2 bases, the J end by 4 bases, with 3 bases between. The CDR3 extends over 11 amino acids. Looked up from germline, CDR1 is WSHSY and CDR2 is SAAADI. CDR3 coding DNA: TGCGCCAGCAGTGAGCTGTACGAGCAGTACTTC. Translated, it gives CASSELYEQYF.

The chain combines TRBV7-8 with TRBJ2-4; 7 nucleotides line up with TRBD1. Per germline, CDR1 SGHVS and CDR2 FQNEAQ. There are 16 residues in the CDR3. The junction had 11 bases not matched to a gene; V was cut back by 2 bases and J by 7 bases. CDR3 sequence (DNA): TGTGCCAGCAGCTTATACAGGGGACCTCAAAGGAACATTCAGTACTTC. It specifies CASSLYRGPQRNIQYF. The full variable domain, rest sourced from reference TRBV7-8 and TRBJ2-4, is GAGVSQSPRYKVAKRGQDVALRCDPISGHVSLFWYQQALGQGPEFLTYFQNEAQLDKSGLPSDRFFAERPEGSVSTLKIQRTQQEDSAVYLCASSLYRGPQRNIQYFGAGTRLSVL.

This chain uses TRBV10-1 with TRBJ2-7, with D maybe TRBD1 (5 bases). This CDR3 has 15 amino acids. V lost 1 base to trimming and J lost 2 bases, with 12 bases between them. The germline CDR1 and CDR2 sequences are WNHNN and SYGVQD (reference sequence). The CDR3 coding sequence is TGCGCCAGCAGTGAGTATGCAGGGCTGCCCTACGAGCAGTACTTC. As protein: CASSEYAGLPYEQYF.

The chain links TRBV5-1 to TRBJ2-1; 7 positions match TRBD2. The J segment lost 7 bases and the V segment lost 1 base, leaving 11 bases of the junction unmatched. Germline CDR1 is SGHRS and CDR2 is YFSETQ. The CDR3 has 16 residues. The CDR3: CASSLNPAGVDNEQFF. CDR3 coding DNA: TGCGCCAGCAGCTTGAATCCTGCGGGAGTGGATAATGAGCAGTTCTTC.

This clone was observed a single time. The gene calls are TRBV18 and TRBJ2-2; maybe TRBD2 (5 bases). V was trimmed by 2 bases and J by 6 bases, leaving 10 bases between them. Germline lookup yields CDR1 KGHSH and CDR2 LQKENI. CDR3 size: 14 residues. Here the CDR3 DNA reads TGTGCCAGCTCACCAGGCGCGGGCGCCGGGGAGCTGTTTTTT. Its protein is CASSPGAGAGELFF.